This record concerns one TCR beta chain sequence. As yet, its antigen is unknown. This clone may be a read error of a much larger clone one base away. The CDR3 runs 13 residues. The V gene's germline CDR1 is SNHLY and CDR2 FYNNEI. If patients had other autoimmune diseases, uncontrolled infections, pregnancy or lactation, they were excluded. The record originates from a study of Graves' ophthalmopathy and Graves' hyperthyroidism. The overall study: Peripheral blood was obtained at first diagnosis, ahead of any treatment.

RNA transcripts provided the template for amplifying TCR beta CDR3 regions. In the first round, RT-PCR was carried out with HTBI primers, and a multiplex PCR formed the second round. Each CDR3 protein is one row after TCRdb ran MiXCR on the multiplex PCR reads. In the table there are hundreds of thousands of distinct CDR3 sequences, about 41% of which are singletons. Study observations and caveats: Most thyroid-expanded clonotypes exceeding 0.001 frequency were also found in blood.

The clonotype comes from an adult man with Graves' ophthalmopathy. The chain combines TRBV2 with TRBJ1-2; no reliable D call. The sample was peripheral blood. The CDR3 sequence is CAGSYLPSNGYTF. The CDR3 coding sequence is TGTGCCGGCAGCTATTTACCTTCGAACGGCTACACCTTC.